These 5 T cell receptor beta chains originate from one sample sequenced in a study of molecular identifiers for immune sequencing clone quantification. TCRdb re-analysed the PCR reads in MiXCR, keeping a single row per CDR3 protein. The sample lists about 640,000 distinct CDR3 sequences, 20% occurring once. Source material: naive CD8+ T cells from blood, with Jurkat cell RNA spiked in. Regarding subset: FACS-sorted CD8+CD4-CCR7+CD45RA+ naive T cells. The receptors were sampled from a human donor in good health. Some libraries in this study had Jurkat cell RNA spiked in.

There are a few counts of this clonotype. The chain links TRBV19 to TRBJ1-1; 9 bases map to TRBD1. Per germline, CDR1 LNHDA and CDR2 SQIVND (reference sequence). The CDR3 contains 14 residues. The V and J ends lost 3 bases and 4 bases, in that order; junction bases with no gene match: 3. CDR3 region: CASSIGTGITEAFF. CDR3 sequence (DNA): TGTGCCAGTAGTATTGGGACAGGGATCACTGAAGCTTTCTTT.

This clonotype was observed many times. The chain employs TRBV6-6 and TRBJ1-2, with TRBD1 matching over 7 bases. Trimming removed 10 bases from V and 8 bases from J; junction bases left unmatched: 10. Germline-derived CDR1 and CDR2 are MNHNY and SVGAGI (reference sequence). The CDR3 is made up of 12 amino acids. CDR3 residues: CATPGQEEGYTF. DNA of the CDR3: TGTGCCACCCCCGGACAGGAGGAGGGCTACACCTTC.

V and J are TRBV12-5 and TRBJ1-3; possibly TRBD1 for D (6 bases). V was trimmed by 5 bases and J by 0 bases, leaving 14 bases between them. CDR3 length equals 16 residues. Germline CDR1 is LGHNT and CDR2 is FRNRAP. CDR3 nucleotides: TGTGCTAGTGGTGTTCCGGGACATATCTCTGGAAACACCATATATTTT. The encoded protein is CASGVPGHISGNTIYF.

V gene TRBV11-2 combines with J gene TRBJ2-1; D is tentatively TRBD1 or TRBD2 (5 bases each). Trimming shortened V by 0 bases and J by 4 bases, and 10 bases separated the two germline ends. The germline V gene encodes CDR1 SGHAT and CDR2 FQNNGV. CDR3 size: 15 residues. CDR3 coding DNA: TGTGCCAGCAGCTTAGATTGGGACCGGTACAATGAGCAGTTCTTC. Protein sequence: CASSLDWDRYNEQFF.

A word on this clonotype: A read error is possible here, since a much larger clone lies one base away. The rearrangement joins TRBV27 to TRBJ2-3; 7 bases align to TRBD2. This CDR3 comprises 18 residues. The trim removed 4 bases at V and 2 bases at J, leaving 15 bases unmatched. CDR1 is MNHEY, CDR2 SMNVEV, per germline (reference sequence). The DNA of the CDR3 is TGTGCCAGCAGTTATGGCCCTTTCTATAGCGGGTACACAGATACGCAGTATTTT. The encoded protein is CASSYGPFYSGYTDTQYF.